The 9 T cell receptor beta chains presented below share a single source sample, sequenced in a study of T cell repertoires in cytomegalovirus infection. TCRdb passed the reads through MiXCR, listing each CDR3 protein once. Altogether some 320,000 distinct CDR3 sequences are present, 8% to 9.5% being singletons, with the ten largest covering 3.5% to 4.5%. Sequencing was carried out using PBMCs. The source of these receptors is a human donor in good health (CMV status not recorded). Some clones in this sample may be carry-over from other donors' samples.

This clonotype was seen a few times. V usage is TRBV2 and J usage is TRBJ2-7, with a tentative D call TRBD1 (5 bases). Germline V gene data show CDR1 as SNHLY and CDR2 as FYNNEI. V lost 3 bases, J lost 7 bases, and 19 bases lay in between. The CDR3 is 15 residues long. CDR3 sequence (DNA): TGTGCCAGCAGTGATTTTACAGGCCTTGGTCGGGAGCAGTACTTC. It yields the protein CASSDFTGLGREQYF.

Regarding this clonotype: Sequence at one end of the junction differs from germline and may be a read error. CDR3 region: CASSHGVELYF. In nucleotides, the CDR3 is TGTGCCAGCAGTCACGGGGTCGAGCTGTACTTC. The chain is built from TRBV12-3 or TRBV12-4 and TRBJ2-7, with a weak D call TRBD2 (5 bases). This CDR3 comprises 11 residues.

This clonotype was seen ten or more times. This CDR3 reads CASSLGVGANTGELFF. CDR3 nucleotides: TGTGCCAGCAGCTTAGGAGTCGGGGCGAACACCGGGGAGCTGTTTTTT. The chain couples TRBV7-2 to TRBJ2-2, with D perhaps matching TRBD2 (5 bases). The CDR3 extends over 16 amino acids. V lost 1 base and J lost 0, with 9 bases in between. The germline V gene has CDR1 SGHTA and CDR2 FQGNSA.

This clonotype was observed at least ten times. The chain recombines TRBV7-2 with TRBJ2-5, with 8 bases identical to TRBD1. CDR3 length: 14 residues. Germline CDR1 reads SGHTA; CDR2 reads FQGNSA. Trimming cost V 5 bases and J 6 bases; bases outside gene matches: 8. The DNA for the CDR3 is TGTGCCAGCAGCCCATGGACAGGGCAGAAGACCCAGTACTTC. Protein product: CASSPWTGQKTQYF.

The CDR3 DNA sequence: TGTGCCAGCAGTTTCGGCGCGGAACAGCCCCAGCATTTT. Translated, it gives CASSFGAEQPQHF. The chain uses TRBV12-3 or TRBV12-4 and TRBJ1-5, with D unclear. CDR3 length equals 13 residues. Trimming took 3 bases from V and 7 from J, leaving 10 bases between them.

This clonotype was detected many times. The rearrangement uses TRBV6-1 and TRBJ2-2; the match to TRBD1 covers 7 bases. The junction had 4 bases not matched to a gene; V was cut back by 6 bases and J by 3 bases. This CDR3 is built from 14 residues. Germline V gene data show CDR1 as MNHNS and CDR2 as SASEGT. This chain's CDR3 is CASSPGQHTGELFF. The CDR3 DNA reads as TGTGCCAGCAGCCCGGGACAGCACACCGGGGAGCTGTTTTTT.

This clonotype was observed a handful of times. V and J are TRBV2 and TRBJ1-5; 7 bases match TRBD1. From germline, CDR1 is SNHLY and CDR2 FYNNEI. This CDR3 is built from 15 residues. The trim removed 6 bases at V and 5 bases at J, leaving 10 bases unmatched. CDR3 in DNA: TGTGCCAGCAGCCAGACAGGGAAGAACGATCAGCCCCAGCATTTT. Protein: CASSQTGKNDQPQHF. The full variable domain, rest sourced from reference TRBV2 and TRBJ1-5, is EPEVTQTPSHQVTQMGQEVILRCVPISNHLYFYWYRQILGQKVEFLVSFYNNEISEKSEIFDDQFSVERPDGSNFTLKIRSTKLEDSAMYFCASSQTGKNDQPQHFGDGTRLSIL.

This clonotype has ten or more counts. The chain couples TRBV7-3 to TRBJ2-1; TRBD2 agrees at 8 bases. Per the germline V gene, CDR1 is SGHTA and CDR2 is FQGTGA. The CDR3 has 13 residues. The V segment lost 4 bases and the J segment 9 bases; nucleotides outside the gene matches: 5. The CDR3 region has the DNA TGTGCCAGCAGCTCGGCGGGGGGCGGTGAGCAGTTCTTC. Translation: CASSSAGGGEQFF.

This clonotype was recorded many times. DNA for the CDR3: TGTGCCAGCAGCCAAGCCGCCCCCTTTGGGTCAGCGGGGAGGCGGTACGATGAGCAGTTCTTC. Amino acid sequence: CASSQAAPFGSAGRRYDEQFF. The rearrangement uses TRBV4-2 and TRBJ2-1; TRBD2 aligns across 7 bases. The V and J ends lost 1 base and 8 bases, in that order; junction bases with no gene match: 26. The CDR3 totals 21 residues. In germline, CDR1 is LGHNA, CDR2 YNFKEQ.